This TCR beta chain was captured in a study of CD8+ T cells in alopecia areata. Study details: Patients received oral tofacitinib, 5 to 10 mg twice daily, for moderate-to-severe alopecia areata.

With regard to this clone: The antigen is unknown.

Treatment indicated: oral pan-JAK inhibitor, 5-10 mg twice daily. Sequencing templates came from extracted RNA that was reverse transcribed into cDNA. TCRdb keeps only in-frame clones here, not all; method: immunoSEQ multiplex PCR. Of fewer than 200,000 clones in the sample, approximately 59% were seen once. Notes on the study in general: Association of baseline CD8+ expansion with response is uncertain owing to one nonresponder.

The V and J ends lost 3 bases and 0 bases respectively, with 9 bases between them. CDR1 SGHAT and CDR2 FQNNGV come from the germline V gene. This CDR3 contains 16 residues. Material: CD4+ T cells sorted from blood, obtained around week 55, from a patient treated with tofacitinib. The chain links TRBV11-2 to TRBJ1-6; TRBD1 might be the D (5 bases). The receptor was derived from a human donor with alopecia areata. For the CDR3, the DNA is TGTGCCAGCAGCTTCAGGGCTCTCTCCTATAATTCACCCCTCCACTTT. Its protein product is CASSFRALSYNSPLHF.